This T cell receptor beta chain was documented in a study of immune evolution from preneoplasia to lung adenocarcinoma. As for the study in general: HLA loss of heterozygosity: 5.5% to 8.5% AIS, about 14% MIA, roughly 30% ADC, none AAH. Findings and limits, study-wide: From normal lung to invasive adenocarcinoma, top clone frequencies appeared to decrease.

The germline CDR1 and CDR2 sequences are SGHNT and YENEEA. The V end lost 0 bases, the J end lost 0 bases, and 9 bases lay between the germline ends. The CDR3 runs 16 residues. Clones were sequenced by immunoSEQ multiplex PCR, and TCRdb holds only the in-frame ones, with some missing. Among 11,000 to 15,000 clones, approximately 80% were seen once, and the ten largest hold under 5%. Resections took place in Japan or China from 2014 to 2017. Macro-dissection enriched premalignant or tumor cells before nucleic acid extraction. Turning to this clone: Its antigen is unidentified.

The chain uses TRBV11-3 and TRBJ2-1, with D hard to call. The sequenced sample was FFPE minimally invasive lung adenocarcinoma tissue. This clonotype was obtained from a person aged 70 to 85 with lung adenocarcinoma. The CDR3 DNA is TGTGCCAGCAGCTTAGACGGCGGAGCCTCCTACAATGAGCAGTTCTTC. As protein: CASSLDGGASYNEQFF.